These 24 T cell receptor beta chains were sequenced from one sample in a study of cytomegalovirus exposure and HLA in healthy donors. This PCR relied on a set of 60 Vbeta primers and 13 Jbeta primers. The data were produced by immunoSEQ multiplex PCR, yet TCRdb's version contains in-frame clones alone and is incomplete. The sample has 150,000 to 200,000 clones, 75% to 90% seen once. The sample was PBMCs. These receptors all stem from a man aged 50 to 60 in good health and CMV-seropositive.

The table lists this clone with a few counts. The chain carries TRBV7-3 and TRBJ2-6, with 7 bases that match TRBD2. Germline V gene lookup returns CDR1 SGHTA and CDR2 FQGTGA. The CDR3 is 14 residues long. V was pared by 5 bases and J by 2 bases, with 0 bases of the junction left unmatched. The CDR3 region is CASSAGAGANVLTF. The DNA of the CDR3 is TGTGCCAGCAGCGCGGGGGCTGGGGCCAACGTCCTGACTTTC.

The chain recombines TRBV18 with TRBJ2-7, with 7 bases aligning to TRBD2. This CDR3 spans 18 amino acids. Looked up from germline, CDR1 is KGHSH and CDR2 is LQKENI. Trimming cost V 1 base and J 3 bases; bases outside gene matches: 15. The CDR3 protein is CASSPLGAGVHESYEQYF. DNA of the CDR3: TGTGCCAGCTCACCACTCGGGGCGGGGGTTCATGAAAGCTACGAGCAGTACTTC.

This clone was detected only once. The rearrangement uses TRBV29-1 and TRBJ2-3, with D maybe TRBD1 (5 bases). Germline lookup yields CDR1 SQVTM and CDR2 ANQGSEA. Trimming shortened V by 6 bases and J by 0 bases, and 7 bases separated the two germline ends. The CDR3 spans 12 residues. This chain's CDR3 is CSVAGSTDTQYF. CDR3 nucleotides: TGCAGCGTGGCAGGGAGCACAGATACGCAGTATTTT.

The chain carries TRBV9 and TRBJ1-4, with D unresolved. Germline CDR1 reads SGDLS; CDR2 reads YYNGEE. With 1 base removed from V and 4 bases from J, the gap between germline ends came to 11 bases. CDR3 length equals 15 residues. In DNA form, the CDR3 reads TGTGCCAGCAGCGTAAGCTCAGGTCTTAATGAAAAACTGTTTTTT. Translated: CASSVSSGLNEKLFF.

The chain uses TRBV19 and TRBJ1-5; 7 bases fit TRBD1. J lost 3 bases, V lost 4 bases, and 6 bases had no gene match. The CDR3 length is 15 residues. The germline V gene encodes CDR1 LNHDA and CDR2 SQIVND (reference sequence). The chain's CDR3 is CASSTLQGPNQPQHF. In DNA, the CDR3 is TGTGCCAGTAGTACCCTACAGGGGCCCAATCAGCCCCAGCATTTT. Filled out from reference TRBV19 and TRBJ1-5, the complete variable domain reads DGGITQSPKYLFRKEGQNVTLSCEQNLNHDAMYWYRQDPGQGLRLIYYSQIVNDFQKGDIAEGYSVSREKKESFPLTVTSAQKNPTAFYLCASSTLQGPNQPQHFGDGTRLSIL.

The sample holds one count of this clone. This chain links TRBV9 with TRBJ2-7, with 7 bases that match TRBD2. Per germline, CDR1 SGDLS and CDR2 YYNGEE. CDR3 length: 15 residues. Unmatched junction bases numbered 8, after V lost 0 bases and J lost 5 bases. The CDR3 DNA sequence: TGTGCCAGCAGCGTAGCTGGCAGGGCGGGGGACGAGCAGTACTTC. It specifies CASSVAGRAGDEQYF.

The chain couples TRBV30 to TRBJ1-1; D unresolved. Looked up from germline, CDR1 is GTSNPN and CDR2 is SVGIG (reference sequence). Trimming stripped 6 bases from V and 2 bases from J, with 13 bases between. This CDR3 contains 13 residues. CDR3 bases: TGTGCCTGTGGTGGGCAGATTAACACTGAAGCTTTCTTT. This codes for CACGGQINTEAFF. Variable domain in full (rest from reference TRBV30 and TRBJ1-1): SQTIHQWPATLVQPVGSPLSLECTVEGTSNPNLYWYRQAAGRGLQLLFYSVGIGQISSEVPQNLSASRPQDRQFILSSKKLLLSDSGFYLCACGGQINTEAFFGQGTRLTVV.

The chain uses TRBV14 and TRBJ2-5; TRBD1 matches 9 bases. CDR1 and CDR2 (germline): SGHDN, FVKESK. CDR3 length: 16 amino acids. J lost 5 bases, V lost 5 bases, and 12 bases had no gene match. DNA for the CDR3: TGTGCCAGCAGCGCGTCCGGGACAGGGATTGGGGAGACCCAGTACTTC. This encodes CASSASGTGIGETQYF.

The chain joins TRBV5-8 to TRBJ1-2, with TRBD1 matching over 9 bases. V trimming: 4 bases; J trimming: 7 bases; junction bases outside the gene matches: 5. Germline CDR1 reads SGHTS; CDR2 reads YDEGEE. There are 13 residues in the CDR3. CDR3 bases: TGTGCCAGCAGCCCCGGACAGGGGTTTGGCTACACCTTC. Translated: CASSPGQGFGYTF.

The genes are TRBV28 and TRBJ1-1; 11 nucleotides align to TRBD1. The trim removed 5 bases at V and 1 base at J, leaving 12 bases unmatched. The CDR3 is 18 amino acids. Germline values: CDR1 MDHEN, CDR2 SYDVKM. In DNA, the CDR3 is TGTGCCAGCAGTCGAATAGTCCGGGACAGGGGGAAGAACACTGAAGCTTTCTTT. Its protein is CASSRIVRDRGKNTEAFF.

V is TRBV4-2 and J is TRBJ2-1; 7 bases agree with TRBD1. The CDR3 extends over 17 amino acids. Germline V gene data show CDR1 as LGHNA and CDR2 as YNFKEQ. V lost 2 bases to trimming and J lost 0 bases; unmatched junction nucleotides: 7. The CDR3, as DNA: TGTGCCAGCAGCCAACCCACGGACAGGAGCTCCTACAATGAGCAGTTCTTC. It translates to CASSQPTDRSSYNEQFF.

This clone was observed a handful of times. The genes are TRBV29-1 and TRBJ2-7, with a tentative D call TRBD1 (5 bases). V lost 4 bases and J lost 3, with 10 bases in between. The CDR3 has 12 amino acids. The V gene's germline CDR1 is SQVTM and CDR2 ANQGSEA. The CDR3 DNA is TGCAGCGTTGGTGGGCAGGGCTACGAGCAGTACTTC. Amino acids: CSVGGQGYEQYF.

This chain connects TRBV5-1 to TRBJ1-4; 7 positions agree with TRBD1. The junction had 11 bases not matched to a gene; V was cut back by 4 bases and J by 8 bases. Germline CDR1 SGHRS, CDR2 YFSETQ. The CDR3 extends over 15 amino acids. The CDR3 loop is CASSVKGQEGEKLFF. CDR3 DNA: TGCGCCAGCAGCGTAAAAGGACAGGAGGGGGAAAAACTGTTTTTT.

The chain combines TRBV28 with TRBJ2-3, with a weak D call TRBD2 (6 bases). Trimming took 1 base from V and 2 from J, leaving 13 bases between them. CDR3 length: 16 residues. Germline V gives CDR1 MDHEN, CDR2 SYDVKM. The CDR3 sequence is CASSLSGGTYTDTQYF. CDR3 sequence (DNA): TGTGCCAGCAGTTTATCGGGCGGGACCTACACAGATACGCAGTATTTT.

This CDR3 is CASSQDRDGYGYTF. CDR3 coding DNA: TGCGCCAGCAGCCAAGACAGGGATGGCTATGGCTACACCTTC. The chain is built from TRBV4-3 and TRBJ1-2; D is possibly TRBD1 (5 bases). V was cut by 0 bases and J by 4 bases, with 9 bases left in between. This CDR3 spans 14 amino acids. The germline V gene has CDR1 LGHNA and CDR2 YSLEER.

CDR3 protein: CASMGREIIGELFF. The CDR3 coding sequence is TGTGCCAGTATGGGGAGGGAGATTATCGGGGAGCTGTTTTTT. This chain links TRBV19 with TRBJ2-2; 7 bases match TRBD2. The CDR3 is made up of 14 amino acids. Germline CDR1 LNHDA, CDR2 SQIVND (reference sequence). After removal of 7 bases from V and 7 bases from J, the junction contained 9 bases not matched to a gene. The full variable domain, in which reference TRBV19 and TRBJ2-2 provide the parts outside the CDR3, is DGGITQSPKYLFRKEGQNVTLSCEQNLNHDAMYWYRQDPGQGLRLIYYSQIVNDFQKGDIAEGYSVSREKKESFPLTVTSAQKNPTAFYLCASMGREIIGELFFGEGSRLTVL.

V is TRBV10-1 and J is TRBJ2-7; D is perhaps TRBD2 (6 bases). Trimming shortened V by 1 base and J by 13 bases, and 14 bases separated the two germline ends. CDR3 size: 12 residues. From germline, CDR1 is WNHNN and CDR2 SYGVQD (reference sequence). This chain's CDR3 is CASSEYGSSVYF. DNA of the CDR3: TGCGCCAGCAGTGAGTATGGGTCTAGCGTCTACTTC.

The rearrangement uses TRBV7-9 and TRBJ1-3; no definite D call. Germline CDR1 and CDR2: SEHNR and FQNEAQ (reference sequence). The V and J ends lost 4 bases and 2 bases respectively, with 18 bases between them. This CDR3 is built from 17 residues. CDR3 region: CASSSAREIYPGNTIYF. CDR3 nucleotide sequence: TGTGCCAGCAGCTCCGCGCGGGAGATCTACCCTGGAAACACCATATATTTT.

The gene calls are TRBV29-1 and TRBJ1-1; D ambiguous. In germline, CDR1 is SQVTM, CDR2 ANQGSEA. The CDR3 is 12 amino acids. Trimming left V 6 bases short and J 1 base short, with 9 bases between. DNA of the CDR3: TGCAGCGTGGACTCACCGAACACTGAAGCTTTCTTT. Translation gives CSVDSPNTEAFF.

The V gene is TRBV15, the J gene TRBJ2-7; perhaps TRBD1 as D (5 bases). Germline V gene sequence: CDR1 LNHNV, CDR2 YYDKDF (reference sequence). The V end was cut by 3 bases, the J end by 5 bases, with 14 bases between. The CDR3 has 14 amino acids. The CDR3 DNA reads as TGTGCCACCAGCAGGCGACAAGGGGAACACGAGCAGTACTTC. Translating gives CATSRRQGEHEQYF.

V and J are TRBV7-2 and TRBJ2-1, with TRBD2 identical over 9 bases. This CDR3 is built from 15 residues. The germline V gene has CDR1 SGHTA and CDR2 FQGNSA. The V and J ends lost 2 bases and 4 bases, in that order; junction bases with no gene match: 3. The CDR3 is CASSLRRGGYNEQFF. The CDR3 DNA follows: TGTGCCAGCAGCTTAAGGCGGGGGGGGTACAATGAGCAGTTCTTC.

This chain connects TRBV19 to TRBJ2-3; 7 bases align to TRBD2. The germline gives CDR1 LNHDA, CDR2 SQIVND (reference sequence). The CDR3 is made up of 15 amino acids. V was clipped by 6 bases and J by 0 bases; unmatched bases: 6. CDR3 DNA sequence: TGTGCCAGTAGGAGAGCGGGAAAGAGCACAGATACGCAGTATTTT. This encodes CASRRAGKSTDTQYF.

The chain combines TRBV6-5 with TRBJ2-7; 11 bases match TRBD1. CDR3 size: 15 residues. Germline values: CDR1 MNHEY, CDR2 SVGAGI. The J segment lost 5 bases and the V segment lost 4 bases, leaving 7 bases of the junction unmatched. CDR3 region: CASSLGTGGSHEQYF. CDR3 coding DNA: TGTGCCAGCAGTTTAGGGACAGGGGGTAGTCACGAGCAGTACTTC.

V is TRBV10-3 and J is TRBJ2-7, with 9 bases aligning to TRBD2. The length of the CDR3 is 14 residues. Germline trimming cut 6 bases from V and 4 bases from J; bases unmatched to any gene: 7. Per germline, CDR1 ENHRY and CDR2 SYGVKD. Written as DNA, the CDR3 is TGTGCCATCAGAGATAGCGGGAGTCATTACGAGCAGTACTTC. Encoded protein: CAIRDSGSHYEQYF.